The rows below give T cell receptor beta chains drawn from one sample of a study of blood T cell repertoires in COVID-19. Measured with immunoSEQ multiplex PCR; TCRdb has only the in-frame clones, and not every one. Of approximately 230,000 clones listed, around 80% are singletons. Sequencing used peripheral blood. Receptor source: a man aged 25 to 45 with active or convalescent COVID-19. The CDR3 runs from the conserved cysteine through the conserved F or W. Fields, in order: V gene, J gene, clone size, D gene, CDR3 DNA, CDR3 protein. D genes are given only for firm matches. Clone sizes are given selectively: once, few, many, or a class where the clone is expanded.

TRBV28	TRBJ2-1	-	TRBD2	TGTGCCAGCAGTTTATCAGGGCCCGGGACTAGCGGGGGAAAGCAGTTCTTC	CASSLSGPGTSGGKQFF
TRBV7-9	TRBJ2-5	few	-	TGTGCCAGCAGCTTAGTGGCGGGAAACCAAGAGACCCAGTACTTC	CASSLVAGNQETQYF
TRBV5-4	TRBJ1-1	-	TRBD1	TGTGCCAGCAGTCGGGACAGGGGGGACACTGAAGCTTTCTTT	CASSRDRGDTEAFF
TRBV4-1	TRBJ1-2	-	-	TGCGCCAGCAGCCACCTAAACAGGGTAGGGTATGGCTACACCTTC	CASSHLNRVGYGYTF
TRBV18	TRBJ1-3	-	-	TGTGCCAGCTCACCCAGGACAGCACGTGGGGCTGGAAACACCATATATTTT	CASSPRTARGAGNTIYF
TRBV6-5	TRBJ1-2	-	-	TGTGCCAGTGGAACTTTCGGACAGAGCTATGGCTACACCTTC	CASGTFGQSYGYTF
TRBV28	TRBJ2-5	-	TRBD2	TGTGCCAGCAGCTCCGCTGGGTCACTAGCGGGGGGCCAAGAGACCCAGTACTTC	CASSSAGSLAGGQETQYF
TRBV9	TRBJ1-1	-	-	TGTGCCAGCAGCGTAGTAGCGAACACTGAAGCTTTCTTT	CASSVVANTEAFF
TRBV2	TRBJ1-1	once	-	TGTGCCAGCGTAGGACAGCCGAACACTGAAGCTTTCTTT	CASVGQPNTEAFF
TRBV24-1	TRBJ2-2	once	TRBD1	TGTGCCACCAGTGATAGGGGGCAGACCTCGAACACCGGGGAGCTGTTTTTT	CATSDRGQTSNTGELFF
TRBV2	TRBJ1-6	-	TRBD1	TGTGCCAGCAAAAAGGACAGGGGGGATTCACCCCTCCACTTT	CASKKDRGDSPLHF
TRBV6-5	TRBJ2-3	-	TRBD1	TGTGCCAGGACGTCGGCGGACAGGTGTACAGATACGCAGTATTTT	CARTSADRCTDTQYF
TRBV6-5	TRBJ2-6	-	TRBD2	TGTGCCAGCAGTCGCGGGAGCTCTGGGGCCAACGTCCTGACTTTC	CASSRGSSGANVLTF
TRBV5-1	TRBJ2-7	-	-	TGCGCCAGCAGCTTAGACATCGCCGGCGAGCAGTACTTC	CASSLDIAGEQYF
TRBV9	TRBJ1-5	-	TRBD1	TGTGCCAGCAGCGTGACAGGGGGTAGCAATCAGCCCCAGCATTTT	CASSVTGGSNQPQHF
TRBV5-1	TRBJ2-1	-	TRBD2	TGCGCCAGCAGCTTCACGGGAGGCTACAATGAGCAGTTCTTC	CASSFTGGYNEQFF
TRBV3-1/TRBV3-2	TRBJ2-5	-	TRBD2	TGTGCCAGCGCCCAAAGAACCGGGACTAGTCAAGAGACCCAGTACTTC	CASAQRTGTSQETQYF
TRBV9	TRBJ2-1	-	-	TGTGCCAGCAGCGATTCAGGGTTCCCTTCCTACAATGAGCAGTTCTTC	CASSDSGFPSYNEQFF
TRBV28	TRBJ1-2	once	-	TGTGCCAGCACCCTGGGGGGGGCGGCCCGAGGCTATGGCTACACCTTC	CASTLGGAARGYGYTF
TRBV27	TRBJ1-5	few	-	TGTGCCAGCAGTTCGGGAGGGAATGTGAGGAGCCAGCCCCAGCATTTT	CASSSGGNVRSQPQHF
TRBV6-5	TRBJ2-7	-	-	TGTGCCAGCAGTTACAGGCGGGGCCCCTACGAGCAGTACTTC	CASSYRRGPYEQYF
TRBV5-1	TRBJ2-2	-	-	TGCGCCAGCAGCGAGGGAACCCACACCGGGGAGCTGTTTTTT	CASSEGTHTGELFF
TRBV28	TRBJ2-7	-	-	TGTGCCAGCAGCACCCCCCGACTAGCCTACGAGCAGTACTTC	CASSTPRLAYEQYF
TRBV10-2	TRBJ2-3	-	TRBD2	TGCGCCAGCAAGGGGACTAGCGGGGCAGATACGCAGTATTTT	CASKGTSGADTQYF
TRBV11-2	TRBJ2-7	once	-	TGTGCCAGCAGCCAAGAAGGGGCGATAGTTTATCAGTACTTC	CASSQEGAIVYQYF
TRBV5-1	TRBJ2-3	-	-	TGCGCCAGCAGCTTGGGACTCAGCACAGATACGCAGTATTTT	CASSLGLSTDTQYF
TRBV9	TRBJ1-3	few	-	TGTGCCAGCAGCGTAGGGAGCTCTGGAAACACCATATATTTT	CASSVGSSGNTIYF
TRBV7-2	TRBJ2-5	-	TRBD1	TGTGCCAGCAGCTTAAACAGGGGGCCAGAGACCCAGTACTTC	CASSLNRGPETQYF
TRBV7-9	TRBJ2-7	-	-	TGTGCCAGCAGCGTCGCGGACTACGAGCAGTACTTC	CASSVADYEQYF
TRBV2	TRBJ1-5	-	-	TGTGCCAGCAGTTTAGGGGAACAGTTCAGTCAGCCCCAGCATTTT	CASSLGEQFSQPQHF
TRBV12-2	TRBJ2-1	few	-	TGTGCAAGTCCCCCGACTAGCGGGGTAAATGAGCAGTTCTTC	CASPPTSGVNEQFF
TRBV7-9	TRBJ2-2	-	-	TGTGCCAGCAGCCTGTTTTCCGGGGAGCTGTTTTTT	CASSLFSGELFF
TRBV7-2	TRBJ2-3	-	TRBD2	TGTGCCAGCAGCTTACCAGCGGGGGGACATACTAGCACAGATACGCAGTATTTT	CASSLPAGGHTSTDTQYF
TRBV5-1	TRBJ2-2	-	TRBD1	TGCGCCAGCAGTTCGACAGGGGTAACCGGGGAGCTGTTTTTT	CASSSTGVTGELFF
TRBV5-1	TRBJ2-6	once	-	TGCGCCAGCAGCTTGGTCAGTTCTGGGGCCAACGTCCTGACTTTC	CASSLVSSGANVLTF
TRBV18	TRBJ2-5	-	-	TGTGCCAGCTCACGTGGGACTTCTAAAGAGACCCAGTACTTC	CASSRGTSKETQYF
TRBV7-6	TRBJ2-5	few	TRBD2	TGTGCCAGCAGCGCCGGACTAGTAAGGGAGACCCAGTACTTC	CASSAGLVRETQYF